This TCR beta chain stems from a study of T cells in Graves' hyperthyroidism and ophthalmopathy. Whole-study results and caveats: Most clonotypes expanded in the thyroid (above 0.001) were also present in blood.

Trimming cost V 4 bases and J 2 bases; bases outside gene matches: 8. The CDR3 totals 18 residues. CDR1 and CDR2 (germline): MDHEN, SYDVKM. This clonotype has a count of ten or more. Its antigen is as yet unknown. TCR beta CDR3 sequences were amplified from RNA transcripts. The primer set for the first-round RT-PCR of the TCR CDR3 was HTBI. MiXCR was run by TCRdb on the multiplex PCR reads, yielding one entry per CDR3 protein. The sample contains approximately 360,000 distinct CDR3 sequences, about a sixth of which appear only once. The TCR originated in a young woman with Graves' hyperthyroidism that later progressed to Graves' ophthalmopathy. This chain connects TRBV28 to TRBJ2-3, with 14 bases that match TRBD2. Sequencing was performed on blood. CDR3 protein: CASSSGLAGVLLTDTQYF. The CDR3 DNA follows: TGTGCCAGCAGTTCGGGACTAGCGGGAGTCCTCCTCACAGATACGCAGTATTTT.